This T cell receptor (beta chain) was identified in a study of cytomegalovirus exposure and HLA in healthy donors. Study in general: One earlier analysis, a look at 150 million to 200 million T cells, found roughly 120 million unique TCR beta sequences.

Though probably carrying unrecorded immune exposures, donors were nominally healthy at sampling. Use of 60 Vbeta and 13 Jbeta primers characterized the PCR. The protocol was immunoSEQ multiplex PCR, while the TCRdb copy is restricted to in-frame clones and leaves out a portion. Here the sample spans about 150,000 clones, roughly 80% being singletons. The sequencing sample was made of PBMCs. This receptor was identified in a male donor in good health and CMV-seronegative.

DNA of the CDR3: TGTGCCAGCATCTCAAGTCAAGGTGGAGGTGAAGCTTTCTTT. Translation gives CASISSQGGGEAFF. The chain has TRBV28 and TRBJ1-1; no definite D call. The V gene lost 7 bases and the J gene lost 7 bases, with 19 bases spanning the gap. Germline CDR1 and CDR2: MDHEN and SYDVKM. The CDR3 contains 14 residues.